These 11 T cell receptor beta chains originate from one sample sequenced in a study of OX40 agonist ivuxolimab in advanced cancers. Using immunoSEQ multiplex PCR, the repertoire was profiled, and TCRdb retains in-frame clones only, with some absent. The sample includes 23,000 or so clones, approximately 78% of them seen just once. The sequenced sample was CD4+ or CD8+ T cells sorted from blood, obtained in a trial of the OX40 agonist ivuxolimab. Every receptor here comes from an adult with an advanced solid tumor such as melanoma, head and neck, liver or kidney cancer.

The chain carries TRBV9 and TRBJ2-2; 13 bases map to TRBD2. The CDR3 length is 18 residues. Germline lookup yields CDR1 SGDLS and CDR2 YYNGEE. The V and J ends lost 4 bases and 1 base, in that order; junction bases with no gene match: 7. The CDR3 is CASSTRGLAGVNTGELFF. Written as DNA, the CDR3 is TGTGCCAGCAGCACCCGTGGACTAGCGGGGGTGAACACCGGGGAGCTGTTTTTT. The variable domain in full, completed from reference TRBV9 and TRBJ2-2, reads DSGVTQTPKHLITATGQRVTLRCSPRSGDLSVYWYQQSLDQGLQFLIQYYNGEERAKGNILERFSAQQFPDLHSELNLSSLELGDSALYFCASSTRGLAGVNTGELFFGEGSRLTVL.

The V gene is TRBV5-1, the J gene TRBJ1-1; D is possibly TRBD1 (5 bases). Germline lookup yields CDR1 SGHRS and CDR2 YFSETQ. V was clipped by 0 bases and J by 0 bases, with 9 bases between them. The length of the CDR3 is 15 residues. CDR3 DNA: TGCGCCAGCAGCTTGGCCGCAGGGCTGAACACTGAAGCTTTCTTT. Translated: CASSLAAGLNTEAFF. Filled out from reference TRBV5-1 and TRBJ1-1, the complete variable domain reads KAGVTQTPRYLIKTRGQQVTLSCSPISGHRSVSWYQQTPGQGLQFLFEYFSETQRNKGNFPGRFSGRQFSNSRSEMNVSTLELGDSALYLCASSLAAGLNTEAFFGQGTRLTVV.

The chain is built from TRBV6-5 and TRBJ1-5, with D maybe TRBD1 (6 bases). CDR3 length: 14 amino acids. Germline loops: CDR1 MNHEY, CDR2 SVGAGI. Trimming pared 8 bases from V and 6 bases from J, leaving 17 bases between. The CDR3 loop is CASLLTGAPQPQHF. The CDR3 nucleotides read TGTGCCAGCCTGTTGACGGGGGCCCCTCAGCCCCAGCATTTT.

This chain's CDR3 is CASSLVQGQNEKLFF. DNA of the CDR3: TGTGCCAGCAGCTTAGTCCAGGGACAAAATGAAAAACTGTTTTTT. The V gene is TRBV7-9, the J gene TRBJ1-4, with D perhaps matching TRBD1 (6 bases). Germline V lookup: CDR1 SEHNR, CDR2 FQNEAQ (reference sequence). This CDR3 comprises 15 residues. The V end lost 1 base, the J end lost 5 bases, and 11 bases lay between the germline ends.

The rearrangement uses TRBV4-3 and TRBJ2-7, with TRBD2 as a possible D gene (5 bases). This CDR3 is built from 17 residues. Germline V lookup: CDR1 LGHNA, CDR2 YSLEER. Trimming took 0 bases from V and 2 from J, leaving 17 bases between them. CDR3 nucleotides: TGCGCCAGCAGCCAAGATCGAGGGAACTCTTATACCTACGAGCAGTACTTC. Its translation is CASSQDRGNSYTYEQYF.

The J gene is TRBJ1-1, the V gene TRBV29-1, with a possible D match to TRBD1 (5 bases). CDR3 length: 13 residues. The germline V gene encodes CDR1 SQVTM and CDR2 ANQGSEA. Deletions cut 7 bases from V and 6 bases from J, with 18 bases between. CDR3 DNA sequence: TGCAGCGGGCAGCAGGACACTGCATCTGAAGCTTTCTTT. Translating gives CSGQQDTASEAFF.

The CDR3 DNA reads TGTGCCAGCGCGGGTTCAGGGAACACTGAAGCTTTCTTT. Residues: CASAGSGNTEAFF. The chain uses TRBV7-8 and TRBJ1-1, with D unclear. The germline V and J ends were trimmed by 8 bases and 1 base, with 11 bases remaining between them. This CDR3 is 13 amino acids long. Germline-derived CDR1 and CDR2 are SGHVS and FQNEAQ.

The chain links TRBV19 to TRBJ1-5, with no clear D. Germline V gene data show CDR1 as LNHDA and CDR2 as SQIVND (reference sequence). This CDR3 comprises 12 residues. With 5 bases removed from V and 4 bases from J, the gap between germline ends came to 6 bases. The CDR3 sequence is CASSERNQPQHF. The CDR3 region has the DNA TGTGCCAGTAGTGAAAGGAATCAGCCCCAGCATTTT.

The V call is TRBV9, the J call TRBJ2-7; unclear D gene. Trimming shortened V by 2 bases and J by 3 bases, and 12 bases separated the two germline ends. The CDR3 is 14 amino acids. CDR1 and CDR2 from the germline V gene are SGDLS and YYNGEE. The chain's CDR3 is CASSVSSTDYEQYF. The CDR3 nucleotides read TGTGCCAGCAGCGTGTCGTCCACAGACTACGAGCAGTACTTC.

This clone was seen a few times. V gene TRBV18 combines with J gene TRBJ1-1; D is undetermined. This CDR3 has 13 amino acids. Trimming stripped 2 bases from V and 6 bases from J, with 10 bases between. Germline V lookup: CDR1 KGHSH, CDR2 LQKENI. The DNA for the CDR3 is TGTGCCAGCTCACCAAGGACGGATTCTGAAGCTTTCTTT. Translating gives CASSPRTDSEAFF.

The V gene is TRBV7-9, the J gene TRBJ1-3; 8 bases align to TRBD1. In germline, CDR1 is SEHNR, CDR2 FQNEAQ (reference sequence). The CDR3 loop spans 19 amino acids. The J segment lost 2 bases and the V segment lost 1 base, leaving 13 bases of the junction unmatched. Here the CDR3 DNA reads TGTGCCAGCAGCTTAGGGACCGGACAGGGTTCCCTCGCTGGAAACACCATATATTTT. It yields the protein CASSLGTGQGSLAGNTIYF.